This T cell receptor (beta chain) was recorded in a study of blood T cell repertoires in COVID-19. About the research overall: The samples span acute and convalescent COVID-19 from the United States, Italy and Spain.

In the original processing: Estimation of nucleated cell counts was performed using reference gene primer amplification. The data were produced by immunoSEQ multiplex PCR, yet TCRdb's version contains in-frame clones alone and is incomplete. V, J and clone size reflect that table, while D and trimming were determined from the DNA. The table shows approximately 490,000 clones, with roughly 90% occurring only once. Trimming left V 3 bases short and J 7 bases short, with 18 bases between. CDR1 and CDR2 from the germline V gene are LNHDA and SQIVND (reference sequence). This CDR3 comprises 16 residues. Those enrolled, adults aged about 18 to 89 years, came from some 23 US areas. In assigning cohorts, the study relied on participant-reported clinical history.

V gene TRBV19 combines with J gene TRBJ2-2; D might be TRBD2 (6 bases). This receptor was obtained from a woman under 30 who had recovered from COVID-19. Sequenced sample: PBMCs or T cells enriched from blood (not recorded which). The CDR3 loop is CASSMGLGVADGELFF. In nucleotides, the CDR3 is TGTGCCAGTAGTATGGGGCTTGGGGTAGCGGACGGGGAGCTGTTTTTT.